This record covers a single TCR beta chain. There is no known antigen for this receptor. No clone much larger than this one lies a single base away; base qualities are absent. This specimen comes from a study of identical twins (dated by TCRdb to the mid-2010s). Regarding the research as a whole: To test whether fetal clonotypes persist, this study deep-sequenced TCR alpha and beta repertoires from monozygotic twins, from unrelated adults of various ages, and from cord blood. To rule out contamination, replicate twin experiments were performed at different times with different library preparation protocols.

Trimming takes 6 bases from V and 3 bases from J, and the germline ends sit 12 bases apart. From the cysteine up to the phenylalanine, the CDR3 has a length of 14 residues. The DNA shown is the 42-base CDR3, in frame from base 1. Only healthy Caucasian donors were included. Miltenyi CD45RO+ enrichment and human naive T-cell isolation kits were used to isolate memory (CD45RO+) and naive T cells from PBMC. The study at large found these results: Fewer insertions were carried by abundant cord blood beta clonotypes; a weaker similar trend was observed in young adult naive repertoires, while no such trend was observed in memory repertoires. Out-of-frame TCR alpha sequences shared between twins showed an excess of low generation-probability sequences compared with coincidental sharing between unrelated individuals. In monozygotic twins, out-of-frame TCR alpha sharing was systematically underestimated by recombination models, although the models agreed with sharing between unrelated individuals. Because the same donors could not be followed over many years, conclusions were based on cross-sectional statistical analysis. Excess twin sharing in beta out-of-frame sequences was weaker because fewer shared sequences lowered the signal-to-noise ratio. Zero-insertion analyses could be partly confounded by invariant T cells such as MAIT and iNKT, though diverse VJ usage argued against such confounding for most clonotypes.

The library was built by means of 5' RACE. TCRdb lists the instrument as Illumina HiSeq 2000. A universal primer binding site was added through template switching, and the final cDNA carried a unique molecular identifier so that TCR cDNA molecules could be counted accurately. Specific primers in the conserved constant-segment region were used to synthesize first-strand cDNA for TCR alpha and beta chains. To control for contamination, every cDNA library was double barcoded, receiving both a SMART-Mk sample barcode and Illumina barcodes. TruSeq adapter sequences along with Illumina sample barcodes were introduced in two successive PCR steps. The Illumina HiSeq platform was used with custom primers to sequence TCR alpha and beta cDNA libraries. As for the authors' bioinformatics: Raw reads were processed with MiGEC to extract unique molecular identifiers, and MiXCR was used to determine CDR3 positions. For each individual, recombination models were inferred using an EM algorithm with the repgenHMM and IGoR tools. The tcR package in R was used for shared clonotype analysis, with sharing normalized by the product of cloneset sizes. To study raw recombination without the effects of thymic and clonal selection, out-of-frame nonproductive sequences were analyzed. TCRdb took the public reads, trimmed them with fastp at Q25, ran MiXCR for clone calling and kept in-frame beta chains. Each entry is one CDR3 protein sequence, shown with its most common DNA and genes. For this entry, the V and J calls and clone size follow TCRdb and not the study's own pipeline. This sample comprises a few hundred thousand distinct CDR3 sequences, over 9.5% of them detected only once. In total, the top ten clones hold 10% of the sample.

The rearrangement joined TRBV12-3 or TRBV12-4 to TRBJ1-5; TRBD1 could be the D gene, as 6 bases match. The sample was memory T cells sorted from blood. The cell subset or site label, read with the paper, signifies: CD45RO+ enriched T cells. The clonotype comes from a man aged 50 or older in good health. At the DNA level, the sequence is TGTGCCAGCAGCTTACAGGGCCACAATCAGCCCCAGCATTTT. It encodes CASSLQGHNQPQHF.